What follows are 19 T cell receptor beta chains derived from one specimen sequenced in a study of Ad26.COV2.S vaccination and SARS-CoV-2 variants. The assay was immunoSEQ multiplex PCR, and TCRdb's table has in-frame clones only and misses some. This table has about 680,000 clones, 80% to 90% appearing once. The treatment denotes: around 19 received Ad26.COV2.S at low or high dose, single or two shots; 5 received placebo; per-sample allocation not given. Sampling was done on day 63 after the first vaccine or placebo injection. This sample comprised peripheral blood, obtained in a trial of Ad26.COV2.S vaccine versus placebo. These receptors were collected from a person aged 18 to 59 who received the Ad26.COV2.S COVID-19 vaccine or a placebo.

The CDR3 DNA sequence: TGTGCCACCAGCAGAGTATTCTCCCCGGGGCAGCCCCAGCATTTT. This gives the protein CATSRVFSPGQPQHF. J is TRBJ1-5 and V is TRBV15; unclear D gene. This CDR3 spans 15 amino acids. In germline, CDR1 is LNHNV, CDR2 YYDKDF (reference sequence). V shed 1 base and J shed 7 bases, with 14 bases lying between them. Variable domain in full (rest from reference TRBV15 and TRBJ1-5): DAMVIQNPRYQVTQFGKPVTLSCSQTLNHNVMYWYQQKSSQAPKLLFHYYDKDFNNEADTPDNFQSRRPNTSFCFLDIRSPGLGDTAMYLCATSRVFSPGQPQHFGDGTRLSIL.

Points on this clone: Other nucleotide sequences in the sample specify the same CDR3. CDR3 nucleotide sequence: TGCGCCAGCAGCCTGGACAGGGGTAATTCACCCCTCCACTTT. It encodes CASSLDRGNSPLHF. The chain uses TRBV5-1 and TRBJ1-6; 9 bases align to TRBD1. CDR3 size: 14 residues. Germline-derived CDR1 and CDR2 are SGHRS and YFSETQ. Unmatched junction bases numbered 2, after V lost 4 bases and J lost 6 bases.

V gene TRBV5-4 combines with J gene TRBJ2-7; TRBD2 matches 9 bases. This CDR3 is 14 amino acids long. The germline V gene encodes CDR1 SGHNT and CDR2 YYREEE (reference sequence). With 5 bases clipped from V and 2 bases from J, the junction kept 5 bases outside the gene matches. The CDR3 DNA is TGTGCCAGCAGGCGCGAGCGGGGGGCCTACGAGCAGTACTTC. This sequence encodes CASRRERGAYEQYF.

The V gene is TRBV5-1, the J gene TRBJ2-2, with TRBD2 matching over 8 bases. Trimming at V came to 0 bases and at J to 4 bases, leaving 8 bases not matched to a gene. Per germline, CDR1 SGHRS and CDR2 YFSETQ. The CDR3 consists of 17 residues. The CDR3 bases are TGCGCCAGCAGCTTGGTCGGGGGGGCCAGTGGCACCGGGGAGCTGTTTTTT. Residues: CASSLVGGASGTGELFF.

The V and J genes are TRBV11-2 and TRBJ2-7; D unclear. In germline, CDR1 is SGHAT, CDR2 FQNNGV. The V and J ends lost 1 base and 3 bases respectively, with 7 bases between them. CDR3 size: 13 residues. The CDR3 protein is CASSLGIVYEQYF. The DNA for the CDR3 is TGTGCCAGCAGCTTAGGAATCGTCTACGAGCAGTACTTC.

This chain connects TRBV6-5 to TRBJ2-7; the D gene could be TRBD1 or TRBD2 (7 bases each). The V gene lost 4 bases and the J gene lost 3 bases, with 16 bases spanning the gap. Germline loops: CDR1 MNHEY, CDR2 SVGAGI. The CDR3 has 15 amino acids. CDR3: CASSFGGRGLYEQYF. For the CDR3, the DNA is TGTGCCAGCAGTTTCGGGGGGAGGGGGCTCTACGAGCAGTACTTC.

This clone has only a few counts. In DNA form, the CDR3 reads TGTGCCAGCAGTGAAATCGGGGACACATCCTACGAGCAGTACTTC. Translated, it gives CASSEIGDTSYEQYF. The rearrangement uses TRBV6-1 and TRBJ2-7; tentative D call: TRBD1 (6 bases). Between the trimmed V and J ends, which lost 2 bases and 1 base, there was a span of 12 bases. This CDR3 is 15 amino acids long. Germline V gene lookup returns CDR1 MNHNS and CDR2 SASEGT.

V and J are TRBV19 and TRBJ1-1, with D maybe TRBD1 (5 bases). The V gene's germline CDR1 is LNHDA and CDR2 SQIVND (reference sequence). CDR3 length equals 14 residues. V was cut by 1 base and J by 11 bases, with 17 bases left in between. CDR3 sequence (DNA): TGTGCCAGTAGTATAGTGGGCCAGGGAACTTTCGCTTTCTTT. Amino acids: CASSIVGQGTFAFF.

The genes are TRBV10-3 and TRBJ2-2; 7 positions match TRBD1. CDR1 and CDR2 from the germline V gene are ENHRY and SYGVKD. The CDR3 sequence is 15 residues long. The ends lost 7 bases at V and 2 bases at J; junction bases unmatched: 7. As DNA, the CDR3 is TGTGCCATCACCCCGGGACAGACCAACACCGGGGAGCTGTTTTTT. Amino acids: CAITPGQTNTGELFF.

The chain couples TRBV6-5 to TRBJ1-6; D unclear. The CDR3 is 14 residues long. Trimming took off 0 bases at V and 7 bases at J, with 7 bases between the two ends. CDR1 and CDR2 from the germline V gene are MNHEY and SVGAGI. The CDR3 coding sequence is TGTGCCAGCAGTTACTCCGAAGGGAATTCACCCCTCCACTTT. Translating it yields CASSYSEGNSPLHF.

This clone was observed a handful of times. The chain combines TRBV10-1 with TRBJ2-7; no definite D call. The ends were cut back, 2 bases at V and 3 bases at J, with 8 bases in the middle. This CDR3 contains 13 residues. The germline CDR1 and CDR2 sequences are WNHNN and SYGVQD (reference sequence). Here the CDR3 reads CASSEDTSYEQYF. The CDR3 DNA is TGCGCCAGCAGTGAGGACACAAGCTACGAGCAGTACTTC.

This clone was recorded only once. V is TRBV2 and J is TRBJ1-5; 7 nucleotides align to TRBD1. Germline values: CDR1 SNHLY, CDR2 FYNNEI. V gave up 8 bases and J gave up 6 bases; unmatched junction bases: 10. The CDR3 has 14 amino acids. The CDR3 sequence is CASCIDRASQPQHF. In DNA, the CDR3 is TGTGCCAGCTGTATCGACAGGGCGAGTCAGCCCCAGCATTTT. The whole variable domain, remainder taken from reference TRBV2 and TRBJ1-5, is EPEVTQTPSHQVTQMGQEVILRCVPISNHLYFYWYRQILGQKVEFLVSFYNNEISEKSEIFDDQFSVERPDGSNFTLKIRSTKLEDSAMYFCASCIDRASQPQHFGDGTRLSIL.

The chain recombines TRBV6-5 with TRBJ1-2; D unclear. Trimming removed 4 bases at V and 0 bases at J, with 12 bases between. This CDR3 has 15 amino acids. Germline lookup yields CDR1 MNHEY and CDR2 SVGAGI. DNA for the CDR3: TGTGCCAGCAGTTTTGGGCGCTTCCCTAACTATGGCTACACCTTC. Residues: CASSFGRFPNYGYTF.

The V gene is TRBV30, the J gene TRBJ1-2; 10 bases are a match to TRBD1. The CDR3 runs to 12 residues. Germline-derived CDR1 and CDR2 are GTSNPN and SVGIG (reference sequence). V lost 4 bases, J lost 10 bases, and 6 bases stayed unmatched. The CDR3 loop reads CAWNGQGEDYTF. The CDR3 DNA reads TGTGCCTGGAATGGACAGGGGGAAGACTACACCTTC.

The genes are TRBV9 and TRBJ2-2; 7 bases are a match to TRBD2. Germline loops: CDR1 SGDLS, CDR2 YYNGEE. V shed 0 bases, J shed 1 base, and the junction held 9 bases outside the gene matches. This CDR3 has 18 amino acids. The CDR3 nucleotides are TGTGCCAGCAGCGTAGCTTACGGGGTAGCGGGGAACACCGGGGAGCTGTTTTTT. Its translation: CASSVAYGVAGNTGELFF.

This clone was seen a handful of times. The chain uses TRBV2 and TRBJ1-1; D is ambiguous. V was pared by 8 bases and J by 0 bases, with 13 bases between. The CDR3 consists of 14 residues. CDR1 is SNHLY and CDR2 is FYNNEI in the germline V gene. The chain's CDR3 is CASAVGRLNTEAFF. Written as DNA, the CDR3 is TGTGCCAGCGCCGTCGGTCGTCTGAACACTGAAGCTTTCTTT. The full variable domain, its missing parts supplied by reference TRBV2 and TRBJ1-1, is EPEVTQTPSHQVTQMGQEVILRCVPISNHLYFYWYRQILGQKVEFLVSFYNNEISEKSEIFDDQFSVERPDGSNFTLKIRSTKLEDSAMYFCASAVGRLNTEAFFGQGTRLTVV.

CDR3 sequence reads: CASWIAGEAFF. Written as DNA, the CDR3 is TGTGCCAGCTGGATAGCCGGGGAAGCTTTCTTT. V usage is TRBV6-6 and J usage is TRBJ1-1; D unresolved. The CDR3 totals 11 residues. V was trimmed by 8 bases and J by 8 bases, leaving 12 bases between them. Per germline, CDR1 MNHNY and CDR2 SVGAGI (reference sequence).

V usage is TRBV19 and J usage is TRBJ1-5; no clear D gene. Trimming stripped 4 bases from V and 0 bases from J, with 10 bases between. The CDR3 is 15 amino acids. CDR1 and CDR2 from the germline V gene are LNHDA and SQIVND (reference sequence). The CDR3 DNA reads as TGTGCCAGTAGTAGAGGTGGGTATAGCAATCAGCCCCAGCATTTT. It translates to CASSRGGYSNQPQHF.

This chain connects TRBV18 to TRBJ2-7; TRBD1 aligns across 9 bases. This CDR3 has 15 residues. Per the germline V gene, CDR1 is KGHSH and CDR2 is LQKENI. V was clipped by 6 bases and J by 4 bases; unmatched bases: 10. The CDR3 sequence is CASSSTGGLGYEQYF. The CDR3 nucleotides are TGTGCCAGCTCGTCCACAGGGGGCTTAGGGTACGAGCAGTACTTC.